A selection of T cell receptor beta chains follows, all from one sample in a study of blood T cells in healthy people across ages. TCRdb re-called the 5' RACE reads with MiXCR, one entry per CDR3 protein. Of approximately 1,700,000 distinct CDR3 sequences listed, about two fifths are singletons. The sample was blood. The receptors were gathered from a human donor in good health. CDR3s include the opening cysteine and the closing phenylalanine or tryptophan. D genes are given only for firm matches. Clone size appears in some rows only: once, few, many, or a class for an expanded clone.

j_call	v_call	clone_size	d_call	cdr3_aa	cdr3_nt
TRBJ2-1	TRBV6-2/TRBV6-3	few	-	CASSYSGGRSYNGQFF	TGTGCCAGCAGTTACTCTGGGGGGCGATCCTACAATGGGCAGTTCTTC
TRBJ2-7	TRBV5-1	-	TRBD2	CASSLGTGTSGYEQYF	TGCGCCAGCAGCTTGGGAACCGGGACTAGCGGTTACGAGCAGTACTTC
TRBJ2-7	TRBV7-6	-	-	CASSLAPRDHEQYF	TGTGCCAGCAGCTTAGCGCCCAGGGATCACGAGCAGTACTTC
TRBJ1-2	TRBV7-2	-	-	CASSLSYSNYGHTF	TGTGCCAGCAGCTTATCATACAGTAACTATGGCCACACCTTC
TRBJ1-2	TRBV6-2/TRBV6-3	-	-	CAAARREDYGYTF	TGTGCCGCAGCGCGGCGGGAGGACTATGGCTACACCTTC
TRBJ2-5	TRBV10-3	-	-	CATSEEPAGETQYF	TGTGCCACCAGTGAGGAACCTGCTGGGGAGACCCAGTACTTC
TRBJ1-1	TRBV12-3/TRBV12-4	-	TRBD1	CASRTGEAFF	TGTGCCAGCCGGACAGGGGAAGCTTTCTTT
TRBJ2-1	TRBV7-2	-	-	CASSFGQSNEQFF	TGTGCCAGCAGCTTCGGACAGAGTAATGAGCAGTTCTTC
TRBJ2-5	TRBV3-1	-	-	CASSQDSPAGETQYF	TGTGCCAGCAGCCAAGATTCCCCGGCGGGGGAGACCCAGTACTTC
TRBJ2-1	TRBV7-2	-	-	CASILRVFENNEQFF	TGTGCCAGCATCCTCAGGGTTTTTGAAAACAATGAGCAGTTCTTC
TRBJ2-3	TRBV20-1	-	TRBD2	CSAAQTSAGGLGTQYF	TGCAGTGCCGCACAAACCTCAGCGGGGGGGCTCGGTACGCAGTATTTT
TRBJ2-1	TRBV12-3/TRBV12-4	few	TRBD2	CASSLGDSGGNYNEQFF	TGTGCCAGCAGTTTAGGTGATAGCGGGGGGAACTACAATGAGCAGTTCTTC
TRBJ2-7	TRBV5-1	few	-	CASSWGQGMNEQYF	TGCGCCAGCAGCTGGGGACAAGGGATGAACGAGCAGTACTTC
TRBJ2-3	TRBV20-1	-	TRBD2	CSASVAGGNTDTQYF	TGCAGTGCTAGTGTCGCGGGGGGAAACACAGATACGCAGTATTTT
TRBJ1-1	TRBV29-1	-	-	CSSTGEGGSTEAFF	TGCAGCTCCACCGGTGAGGGGGGGAGCACTGAAGCTTTCTTT
TRBJ1-6	TRBV12-3/TRBV12-4	-	TRBD1	CTSRGDSYHSPLHF	TGTACCAGCAGAGGGGACAGTTATCATTCACCCCTCCACTTT
TRBJ1-1	TRBV7-2	-	-	CASSHGENTEAFF	TGTGCCAGCAGCCATGGGGAGAACACTGAAGCTTTCTTT
TRBJ2-6	TRBV4-1	many	-	CASSHPAGQFSPGANVLTF	TGCGCCAGCAGCCACCCGGCGGGACAGTTTAGTCCTGGGGCCAACGTCCTGACTTTC
TRBJ2-7	TRBV4-3	few	-	CASSQDYRAAYEQYF	TGCGCCAGCAGCCAAGACTACAGGGCGGCCTACGAGCAGTACTTC
TRBJ2-2	TRBV4-1	few	-	CASSSSPSPMTPGELFF	TGCGCCAGCAGCTCCAGCCCCAGTCCCATGACACCCGGGGAGCTGTTTTTT
TRBJ1-2	TRBV13	few	TRBD1	CASSFRQGANGYTF	TGTGCCAGCAGCTTTAGACAGGGGGCGAACGGCTACACCTTC
TRBJ2-7	TRBV9	-	-	CASSVGTNTHRTEPYEQYF	TGTGCCAGCAGCGTAGGAACTAATACCCATAGGACGGAGCCCTACGAGCAGTACTTC
TRBJ2-1	TRBV12-3/TRBV12-4	-	TRBD2	CASSHHPTSGGSYNEQFF	TGTGCCAGCAGCCATCACCCGACTAGCGGGGGGTCCTACAATGAGCAGTTCTTC
TRBJ1-1	TRBV6-2/TRBV6-3	few	-	CASAKDQGLKTEAFF	TGTGCCAGCGCCAAGGACCAGGGGTTGAAAACTGAAGCTTTCTTT
TRBJ2-5	TRBV20-1	few	-	CSARDRVGGYQETQYF	TGCAGTGCTAGAGATCGTGTGGGGGGCTACCAAGAGACCCAGTACTTC
TRBJ1-4	TRBV2	few	-	CASSGNRNEKLFF	TGTGCCAGCAGTGGGAACAGGAATGAAAAACTGTTTTTT
TRBJ2-7	TRBV29-1	many	TRBD1	CSAIRDRGYEQYF	TGCAGTGCCATCCGGGACAGAGGGTACGAGCAGTACTTC
TRBJ2-5	TRBV7-6	few	-	CASSLVTNRQETQYF	TGTGCCAGCAGCTTAGTGACGAACAGGCAAGAGACCCAGTACTTC
TRBJ2-4	TRBV5-1	few	-	CASSEGTTRNIQYF	TGCGCCAGCAGCGAAGGAACGACCCGGAACATTCAGTACTTC
TRBJ1-5	TRBV6-2/TRBV6-3	-	-	CASRYDMNQPQHF	TGTGCCAGCAGGTACGACATGAATCAGCCCCAGCATTTT
TRBJ1-4	TRBV2	-	-	CASEGLRFNEKLFF	TGTGCCAGCGAAGGACTCCGCTTTAATGAAAAACTGTTTTTT
TRBJ2-3	TRBV28	-	TRBD2	CASSFQLAESTDTQYF	TGTGCCAGCAGTTTCCAACTAGCGGAGAGCACAGATACGCAGTATTTT
TRBJ2-1	TRBV7-2	-	-	CASSFPPGGLKYEQFF	TGTGCCAGCAGCTTTCCGCCGGGGGGCTTAAAGTATGAGCAGTTCTTC
TRBJ2-7	TRBV12-5	few	-	CASGTNPGLFSYEQYF	TGTGCTAGTGGTACCAACCCAGGCCTTTTCTCCTACGAGCAGTACTTC
TRBJ2-2	TRBV29-1	-	-	CSVARQPNTGELFF	TGCAGCGTCGCTAGACAGCCTAACACCGGGGAGCTGTTTTTT
TRBJ1-1	TRBV4-3	-	-	CASSQVPRNTEAFF	TGCGCCAGCAGCCAAGTCCCGCGTAACACTGAAGCTTTCTTT
TRBJ2-1	TRBV4-2	-	TRBD1	CASSQTDRAGEQFF	TGTGCCAGCAGCCAAACGGACAGGGCAGGGGAGCAGTTCTTC
TRBJ2-1	TRBV4-3	-	-	CASSQDSIAINNEQFF	TGCGCCAGCAGCCAAGATTCCATTGCGATAAACAATGAGCAGTTCTTC
TRBJ2-1	TRBV20-1	few	TRBD1	CSARGRQGREQFF	TGCAGTGCTAGAGGTCGACAGGGGCGGGAGCAGTTCTTC
TRBJ1-1	TRBV12-3/TRBV12-4	-	TRBD1	CASKTGVEAFF	TGTGCCAGTAAGACAGGGGTAGAAGCTTTCTTT
TRBJ2-5	TRBV12-3/TRBV12-4	many	-	CASSPAETQYF	TGTGCCAGCAGTCCTGCGGAGACCCAGTACTTC
TRBJ1-2	TRBV27	few	-	CASSLSSQGYGYTF	TGTGCCAGCAGTTTATCGTCACAGGGCTATGGCTACACCTTC
TRBJ1-1	TRBV10-3	few	TRBD1	CAISPTGGSTEAFF	TGTGCCATCAGTCCGACAGGGGGTTCCACTGAAGCTTTCTTT